This T cell receptor beta chain emerged from a study of cytomegalovirus exposure and HLA in healthy donors (dated by TCRdb to between 2016 and 2019). Looking at the study overall: A later analysis indicated that the 100 to 150 validation repertoires were generated on the platform also employed for the 650 to 850 repertoires of the first cohort. The study aimed to test whether cataloging public T cell receptors could reveal signatures of past pathogen exposure. Along with the approximately 700-subject first cohort, a separate validation cohort of some 130 different subjects was used. High-throughput TCR immunosequencing, statistical association of individual TCRs with disease status, and machine learning were combined to predict cytomegalovirus infection status.

Separate from the approximately 700-subject first cohort, the validation cohort of over 90 subjects was the group to which the donors belonged. What the study reported, not specific to this receptor: Most TCR sequences were observed very rarely across donors, whereas some public TCRs were present in many individuals. The study gave a list of more than 150 TCR beta chains associated with cytomegalovirus. The classifier was reported to diagnose cytomegalovirus status with high specificity and sensitivity in both the original cohort and the validation cohort. A few of the identified cytomegalovirus-associated TCR beta chains were confirmed in vitro to be specific for cytomegalovirus antigens. The authors suggested that the approach could potentially be generalized to other disease states and immunological phenotypes. Of the cluster scores, approximately 94% were above 0 in a later analysis, which found that TCRs clustered in the first cohort also tended to co-occur in the 95 to 150 validation repertoires. A later analysis lacked HLA typing for the validation cohort, so it scored co-occurrence in that cohort across all 110 or so repertoires.

Note on this clone: Its antigen remains undetermined. Nothing much larger sits one base from this clone, and base qualities are not available.

The library was produced with the immunoSEQ multiplex PCR assay. As for the authors' bioinformatics: A statistical classification framework was developed to diagnose cytomegalovirus status using the catalog of TCR beta chain sequences. The table comes from immuneACCESS by way of TCRdb, which keeps in-frame sequences with V and J called. Part of the clones is missing from these tables; in studies checked, under half for an unresolved V gene and the rest for unknown reasons. The D gene and trimming were derived from the DNA, and the V and J assignments and clone size from that table. Counted in this sample were some 78,000 clones; almost 97% of them appeared once. Together, the top ten hold 1.6% of the sample. At the junction V is shortened by 0 bases and J by 13 bases; bases outside the gene matches: 2. The CDR3 contains 12 residues, cysteine and phenylalanine counted. The kept DNA is CDR3 alone, 36 bases in frame from the first base. Via the germline V gene, CDR1 is SGHRS and CDR2 YFSETQ.

Sequencing was performed on PBMCs. The rearranged segments are TRBV5-1 and TRBJ2-2; 8 bases in between match TRBD1. The source is a man younger than 35 in good health and CMV-seropositive. The CDR3 protein is CASSLEGQGLFF. The bases are TGCGCCAGCAGCTTGGAAGGACAGGGGCTGTTTTTT.